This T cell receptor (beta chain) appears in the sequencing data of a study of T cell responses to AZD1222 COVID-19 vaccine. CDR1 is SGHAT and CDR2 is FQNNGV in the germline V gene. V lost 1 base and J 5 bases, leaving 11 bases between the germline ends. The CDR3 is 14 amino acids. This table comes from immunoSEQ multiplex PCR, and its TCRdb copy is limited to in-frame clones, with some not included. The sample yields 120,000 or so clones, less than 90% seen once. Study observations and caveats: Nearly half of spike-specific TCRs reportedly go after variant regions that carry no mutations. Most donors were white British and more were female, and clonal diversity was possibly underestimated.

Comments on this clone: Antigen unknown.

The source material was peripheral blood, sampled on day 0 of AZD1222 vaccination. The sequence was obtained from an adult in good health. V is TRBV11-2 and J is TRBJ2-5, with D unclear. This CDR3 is CASSLADQAETQYF. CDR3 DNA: TGTGCCAGCAGCTTAGCGGACCAGGCGGAGACCCAGTACTTC.